Here is one T cell receptor beta chain with its context. Its antigen remains unidentified. No quality values exist for individual bases; no much larger clone is one base distant. Reading from cysteine to phenylalanine, the CDR3 counts 13 amino acids. Solely the CDR3 DNA is kept, with 39 bases framed from the first base. As encoded in the germline V gene (reference sequence), CDR1 is GTSNPN while CDR2 is SVGIG. V lost 1 base and J lost 5 bases; the stretch between them is 11 bases long. The CDR3 regions of human TCRbeta chains were analyzed by immunosequencing. The published analysis was carried out like this. Repertoire TCRs were matched against a reference library of SARS-CoV-2-specific TCRs generated with the MIRA antigen-specificity platform. Breadth was defined as the fraction of unique TCRs that were SARS-CoV-2-associated, and depth was defined as the fraction of total T cells that were SARS-CoV-2-associated. Using the MIRA data, every spike-specific TCR was mapped to the spike region that the TCR reacted to and assigned to either a CD4 or a CD8 class. Log10-transformed breadth and depth values were compared by one-way ANOVA with Sidak's multiple comparisons tests. The source is immuneACCESS, and TCRdb retained only in-frame sequences with V and J called. Part of the clones is not carried over; for the studies checked, unresolved V genes explain less than half of this, and the remainder is unexplained. V and J calls and clone size follow that table, whereas D and trimming were derived from the DNA. Recorded for this sample are about 160,000 clones; over 75% of them occurred a single time. Clones ranked in the top ten supply roughly 4.3% of the sample.

The sample originates from a study of T cell responses to AZD1222 COVID-19 vaccine (dated by TCRdb to the early 2020s). Looking at the study overall: A total of 233 trial participants underwent TCR sequencing, of whom nearly 210 received two doses of AZD1222 and about 25 received two doses of the MenACWY control vaccine. Enrollment into the trials was organized by age into subgroups of 18-55, 56-69 and 70-plus years, and those subgroups contained roughly 150, 30 and 60 TCR-sequenced participants, respectively. General conclusions and limits of the study: Reportedly, almost half of the unique spike-specific TCRs recognized epitopes lying outside the regions that are mutated in the B.1.351 and B.1.1.7 variants. The whole spike protein was spanned by vaccine-associated CD4 TCRs, and dominant responses were seen in regions 160-218 and 743-854. Participants were mostly white British, with more females than males. The authors suggested clonal diversity may have been underestimated. In the small 56-69-year group, the increase in depth fell short of significance, most likely because of low power. Because no samples from the day 14 peak response were available, repertoires could be characterized only after the peak T cell response. A significant rise in spike-specific TCR breadth and depth was observed after two AZD1222 doses relative to day 0 and relative to MenACWY recipients. Only a handful of AZD1222 recipients were SARS-CoV-2 seropositive at baseline, limiting conclusions about previously exposed vaccinees.

This specimen's time point label, interpreted: about 28 days (+/-7) after the second vaccine dose. AZD1222 recipients with second doses at about 4 weeks or about 12 weeks were pooled, because spike-specific TCR depth and breadth did not differ between schedules. Vaccinee samples were obtained from the UK trials COV001 and COV002, which included a single-blind randomized controlled phase 2/3 trial of AZD1222 (ChAdOx1 nCoV-19) in healthy adults. For TCRbeta chain sequencing, PBMC samples were collected from trial participants at day 0 and at day 28 after the second dose. This chain is built from TRBV30 and TRBJ1-1; the D region possibly corresponds to TRBD1 (6 bases align). The input for sequencing was peripheral blood, taken 28 days after the second AZD1222 dose. The TCR comes from an adult who received the AZD1222 COVID-19 vaccine. The CDR3 protein sequence reads: CAWSEGGGTEAFF. Here is the DNA: TGTGCCTGGAGTGAGGGGGGTGGGACTGAAGCTTTCTTT. With the rest looked up from the reference TRBV30 and TRBJ1-1 genes rather than sequenced, the full variable domain is SQTIHQWPATLVQPVGSPLSLECTVEGTSNPNLYWYRQAAGRGLQLLFYSVGIGQISSEVPQNLSASRPQDRQFILSSKKLLLSDSGFYLCAWSEGGGTEAFFGQGTRLTVV.